This entry features one T cell receptor (beta chain) sequence. Its antigen has not been determined. Base qualities are not provided; no much larger clone lies one nucleotide away. Donors were roughly 40 systemically healthy Caucasian individuals from Russia aged roughly 6 to 90 years. Roughly 10 milliliters of peripheral blood were drawn from each donor into EDTA-treated Vacutainer tubes. Ficoll-Paque density-gradient centrifugation was used to isolate PBMCs, with at least 6.5 million per sample. Trizol reagent was used to extract total RNA from the PBMCs, yielding at least 5.5 micrograms per sample. Naive CD45RAhigh/CD27high T cell percentages were measured by flow cytometry on a PBMC aliquot from every donor. The germline V gene provides CDR1 SGDLS and CDR2 YYNGEE. The CDR3 goes from the cysteine to the phenylalanine over 14 residues. Only the CDR3 DNA is retained, 42 bases long and in frame from the first base. Cut back by 4 bases and 4 bases, the V and J ends lie 12 bases apart.

The data were obtained in a study of blood T cells in healthy people across ages (dated by TCRdb to 2015 to 2017). Regarding the research as a whole: In model experiments, template switching captured roughly one uniquely barcoded TCR beta cDNA molecule for every two T cells. The study measured age-related changes in TCR beta repertoire diversity using deep sequencing normalized with unique cDNA molecular identifiers. To avoid experimental bias, donors of different ages were randomly spread across the sequencing lanes. For two donors (one aged 18 to 29 and one aged 80 or older), the study analyzed two additional independent replicas of 1 million unique cDNA reads from the same blood draw. The donors were divided into four age groups: young (average approximately 15 years), middle-aged (about 40), aged (approximately 59) and long-lived (approximately 74).

Overall study results and their limits: Because the CMV infection status of the donors was unknown, age-related changes in expanded clonotypes may potentially have been confounded. Total diversity estimates from one million sequenced T cells were considered lower bounds and underestimates. Compared with the aged group, the long-lived group had more naive CD4+ T cells, fewer expanded clones and increased TCR diversity, suggesting age selection. Because profiling used bulk unsorted PBMCs, naive and antigen-experienced compartments could not be compared conclusively. As age increased, observed TCR beta diversity per million T cells dropped in a roughly linear way, and a significant reduction was already evident by age approximately 40. There was a strong correlation between observed TCR beta diversity and the percentage of naive T cells measured by flow cytometry.

Library preparation was by 5' RACE. The instrument was an Illumina HiSeq 2500. A second PCR of about 6 to 11 cycles was performed with a sample-barcoded 5' primer and a J-beta primer mix. A template-switch 5' adaptor carrying 12 random nucleotides introduced a unique molecular identifier onto each TCR beta cDNA molecule. Each sample yielded at least 3 million CDR3-containing paired-end reads. First-strand cDNA synthesis was performed from all RNA using the Mint cDNA synthesis kit, with priming by a TRBC-specific oligonucleotide. After uracil-DNA glycosylase treatment, a first 18-cycle PCR used universal primers M1SS and BC2_uni_R on all cDNA. As for the authors' bioinformatics: For normalization, 1 million high-quality reads, each with a distinct molecular identifier, were randomly selected from each sample. Instead of being binned into consensus sequences, reads that shared molecular identifiers were thrown out. MiTCR, with a Q25 quality threshold and the strictest error-elimination algorithm, was used for CDR3 identification, clonotype clustering and error correction. A nonparametric unseen species model with Euler transformation was used to estimate lower-bound total TCR beta diversity. TCRdb itself trimmed the public reads at Q25 with fastp, ran MiXCR and retained productive beta chains. Rows with a matching CDR3 protein are joined into one entry that keeps the most common DNA and genes. It is TCRdb's table, rather than the study itself, that gives the V and J calls and clone size. This sample lists about 1.4 million distinct CDR3 sequences; approximately 59% were detected once. The ten largest clones represent roughly 6.3% of the sample.

The receptor comes from a man aged 18 to 35 in good health. Rearrangement joined TRBV9 to TRBJ1-3; the D gene cannot be named for sure. The material sequenced was blood. The DNA sequence is as follows: TGTGCCAGCAGCCCCGGCGGGGAGGGAAACACCATATATTTT. Its protein is CASSPGGEGNTIYF.